A single sample gave rise to the 20 T cell receptor beta chains below, sequenced in a study of cytomegalovirus exposure and HLA in healthy donors. Sequencing was performed with immunoSEQ multiplex PCR; in TCRdb, only in-frame clones are kept and a portion is missing. The table has tens of thousands of clones, 70% to 90% seen once. The specimen sequenced was PBMCs. All receptors come from a man aged 25 to 45 in good health and CMV-seronegative.

The rearrangement uses TRBV6-5 and TRBJ1-1; a weak D match, TRBD1 (6 bases). Trimming cost V 5 bases and J 0 bases, with 13 bases left between them. There are 15 residues in the CDR3. The germline V gene encodes CDR1 MNHEY and CDR2 SVGAGI. The CDR3 here is CASSPDRSLNTEAFF. The CDR3 coding sequence is TGTGCCAGCAGTCCCGACAGGAGTTTGAACACTGAAGCTTTCTTT.

J is TRBJ1-4 and V is TRBV14; 7 bases are shared with TRBD1. Trimming cost V 1 base and J 8 bases; bases outside gene matches: 13. Germline loops: CDR1 SGHDN, CDR2 FVKESK. The CDR3 runs to 17 residues. The CDR3 DNA is TGTGCCAGCAGCCAAGGGGGAACGACAGGGTGGCGGGAAAAACTGTTTTTT. It encodes CASSQGGTTGWREKLFF.

This chain joins TRBV11-2 and TRBJ2-1; D may be TRBD2 (5 bases). Germline CDR1 and CDR2: SGHAT and FQNNGV. This CDR3 comprises 15 residues. V shed 5 bases and J shed 4 bases, with 15 bases lying between them. The CDR3 is CASSPLGVAYNEQFF. In DNA, the CDR3 is TGTGCCAGCAGCCCCTTGGGAGTAGCTTACAATGAGCAGTTCTTC.

A few counts support this clone. The rearrangement links TRBV4-1 to TRBJ1-3; D is undetermined. The CDR3 length is 15 residues. CDR1 and CDR2 from the germline V gene are MGHRA and YSYEKL. The germline V and J ends were trimmed by 3 bases and 6 bases, with 15 bases remaining between them. CDR3 region: CASSHLPGNLNTIYF. The CDR3 DNA reads TGCGCCAGCAGCCACCTCCCCGGGAACCTAAACACCATATATTTT.

This rearrangement joins TRBV4-1 to TRBJ2-7; no definite D call. Germline lookup yields CDR1 MGHRA and CDR2 YSYEKL. The CDR3 is made up of 15 amino acids. V gave up 0 bases and J gave up 3 bases, with 12 bases separating them. CDR3 DNA sequence: TGCGCCAGCAGCCAAGATATGGTTAGTGGCTACGAGCAGTACTTC. As protein: CASSQDMVSGYEQYF.

The chain is built from TRBV6-1 and TRBJ2-3; tentative D call: TRBD2 (5 bases). Trimming stripped 1 base from V and 2 bases from J, with 7 bases between. This CDR3 comprises 14 residues. Germline CDR1 is MNHNS and CDR2 is SASEGT. CDR3 DNA: TGTGCCAGCAGTGAAGGAGGGTACACAGATACGCAGTATTTT. This translates into CASSEGGYTDTQYF.

The J gene is TRBJ2-7, the V gene TRBV9; 7 bases agree with TRBD2. The CDR3 is made up of 16 amino acids. Germline V lookup: CDR1 SGDLS, CDR2 YYNGEE. Trimming at V came to 0 bases and at J to 3 bases, leaving 9 bases not matched to a gene. Here the CDR3 DNA reads TGTGCCAGCAGCGTAGCGACGGGGGGTCCAGTCTACGAGCAGTACTTC. It yields the protein CASSVATGGPVYEQYF.

V and J are TRBV4-1 and TRBJ1-5, with D possibly being TRBD1 (6 bases). There are 14 residues in the CDR3. Germline V gene sequence: CDR1 MGHRA, CDR2 YSYEKL. Trimming stripped 0 bases from V and 9 bases from J, with 12 bases between. The CDR3 sequence: CASSQEQGVGPQHF. The CDR3 DNA reads as TGCGCCAGCAGCCAAGAACAGGGAGTGGGGCCCCAGCATTTT.

The V gene is TRBV5-4, the J gene TRBJ1-2, with D perhaps matching TRBD1 (6 bases). The CDR3 totals 13 residues. CDR1 and CDR2 from the germline V gene are SGHNT and YYREEE (reference sequence). Trimming took off 4 bases at V and 9 bases at J, with 16 bases between the two ends. In DNA form, the CDR3 reads TGTGCCAGCAGCATCACCGGGGGGCTGAGCTACACCTTC. Protein: CASSITGGLSYTF.

The rearrangement uses TRBV19 and TRBJ1-2, with 11 positions matching TRBD1. The germline V gene encodes CDR1 LNHDA and CDR2 SQIVND (reference sequence). This CDR3 has 15 residues. Trimming at V came to 3 bases and at J to 6 bases, leaving 6 bases not matched to a gene. The CDR3 DNA sequence: TGTGCCAGTAGTATGGACAGGGGGCGCATGAATGGCTACACCTTC. Translating it yields CASSMDRGRMNGYTF.

J is TRBJ2-3 and V is TRBV19; 7 positions agree with TRBD1. J lost 1 base, V lost 3 bases, and 10 bases had no gene match. CDR1 is LNHDA and CDR2 is SQIVND in the germline V gene (reference sequence). The CDR3 has 17 amino acids. CDR3 in amino acids: CASSIQETGWGTDTQYF. The CDR3, as DNA: TGTGCCAGTAGTATTCAAGAGACAGGGTGGGGCACAGATACGCAGTATTTT.

A few counts support this clone. The V call is TRBV7-8, the J call TRBJ1-1; D is undetermined. V lost 5 bases and J lost 1, with 23 bases in between. In germline, CDR1 is SGHVS, CDR2 FQNEAQ. The CDR3 runs to 18 residues. The CDR3 sequence is CASSPQRAGLSPNTEAFF. CDR3 bases: TGTGCCAGCAGCCCCCAGCGGGCAGGTTTATCCCCGAACACTGAAGCTTTCTTT.

Note on this clone: The germline gene is not matched at one end of the junction; a read error may be the cause. The genes are TRBV6-5 and TRBJ2-2; D gene unclear. CDR3 length: 14 amino acids. In germline, CDR1 is MNHEY, CDR2 SVGAGI. The CDR3 coding sequence is TGTGCCAGCAGTTATAACACGAACCCCGGGGAGCTGTTTTTT. Amino acids: CASSYNTNPGELFF.

The chain is built from TRBV5-1 and TRBJ2-7; possibly TRBD2 for D (6 bases). Germline values: CDR1 SGHRS, CDR2 YFSETQ. The V end lost 4 bases, the J end lost 0 bases, and 14 bases lay between the germline ends. This CDR3 region has 15 residues. The CDR3 sequence is CASSTGTLTSYEQYF. The DNA of the CDR3 is TGCGCCAGCAGCACTGGGACTTTAACCTCCTACGAGCAGTACTTC.

V usage is TRBV15 and J usage is TRBJ2-1, with 8 bases fitting TRBD1. CDR1 and CDR2 from the germline V gene are LNHNV and YYDKDF (reference sequence). The V gene end was trimmed by 3 bases and the J gene end by 4 bases; junction bases not matched to a gene: 8. The CDR3 spans 16 residues. CDR3 loop: CATSSTPGGMYNEQFF. As DNA, the CDR3 is TGTGCCACCAGCAGTACGCCAGGGGGCATGTACAATGAGCAGTTCTTC.

CDR3 nucleotide sequence: TGTGCCAGCAGCGTAAGAGGGTTATGGGGGGATGAGCAGTACTTC. Its translation is CASSVRGLWGDEQYF. V is TRBV9 and J is TRBJ2-7, with a possible D match to TRBD2 (6 bases). The length of the CDR3 is 15 residues. Germline V gene lookup returns CDR1 SGDLS and CDR2 YYNGEE. V lost 1 base and J lost 7, with 18 bases in between. Full variable domain (missing parts from reference TRBV9 and TRBJ2-7): DSGVTQTPKHLITATGQRVTLRCSPRSGDLSVYWYQQSLDQGLQFLIQYYNGEERAKGNILERFSAQQFPDLHSELNLSSLELGDSALYFCASSVRGLWGDEQYFGPGTRLTVT.

V usage is TRBV5-6 and J usage is TRBJ2-7; TRBD2 agrees at 7 bases. J gave up 3 bases and V 0 bases, and 9 bases lay outside the gene matches. Per germline, CDR1 SGHDT and CDR2 YYEEEE. This CDR3 contains 16 residues. This chain's CDR3 is CASSLGFRLAGYEQYF. Here the CDR3 DNA reads TGTGCCAGCAGCTTGGGATTCCGTTTAGCGGGCTACGAGCAGTACTTC.

The V call is TRBV4-3, the J call TRBJ1-3; possibly TRBD1 for D (6 bases). V was shortened by 0 bases and J by 2 bases, with 14 bases between the two germline ends. The CDR3 consists of 17 residues. Germline CDR1 LGHNA, CDR2 YSLEER. The CDR3 reads CASSQDVTGRPGNTIYF. Here the CDR3 DNA reads TGCGCCAGCAGCCAAGATGTAACAGGGCGGCCTGGAAACACCATATATTTT.

The chain couples TRBV9 to TRBJ2-1, with 9 bases fitting TRBD2. Germline values: CDR1 SGDLS, CDR2 YYNGEE. CDR3 length: 16 residues. V shed 1 base and J 8 bases; nucleotides not matched to a gene: 10. The CDR3 protein is CASSVSGGRADDEQFF. The CDR3 coding sequence is TGTGCCAGCAGCGTATCGGGCGGGAGGGCCGACGATGAGCAGTTCTTC.

The V gene is TRBV7-9, the J gene TRBJ2-2; D remains ambiguous. The germline gives CDR1 SEHNR, CDR2 FQNEAQ (reference sequence). The CDR3 spans 14 residues. Between the trimmed V and J ends, which lost 4 bases and 1 base, there was a span of 7 bases. Here the CDR3 reads CASSSYKNTGELFF. The CDR3 DNA reads TGTGCCAGCAGCTCTTACAAGAACACCGGGGAGCTGTTTTTT.